This T cell receptor (beta chain) was profiled in a study of blood T cell repertoires in COVID-19. This clone was counted once. The V gene's germline CDR1 is KGHSH and CDR2 LQKENI. The CDR3 is 15 amino acids. The junction had 6 bases not matched to a gene; V was cut back by 4 bases and J by 10 bases. Authors' analysis steps: Estimated nucleated cell counts came from reference gene primer amplification. This table comes from immunoSEQ multiplex PCR, and its TCRdb copy is limited to in-frame clones, with some not included. That table is the source of V, J and clone size, and D and trimming were worked out from the DNA. The sample includes 140,000 or so clones, approximately 78% of them seen just once.

The clonotype was recovered from a woman at least 80 years old with acute or convalescent COVID-19. The chain combines TRBV18 with TRBJ1-6; 11 bases are a match to TRBD1. The sequencing sample was made of peripheral blood. CDR3 in amino acids: CASSRTGTGGSPLHF. CDR3 nucleotides: TGTGCCAGCTCACGGACCGGGACAGGGGGATCACCCCTCCACTTT. The full variable domain, with the rest looked up from reference TRBV18 and TRBJ1-6, is NAGVMQNPRHLVRRRGQEARLRCSPMKGHSHVYWYRQLPEEGLKFMVYLQKENIIDESGMPKERFSAEFPKEGPSILRIQQVVRGDSAAYFCASSRTGTGGSPLHFGNGTRLTVT.